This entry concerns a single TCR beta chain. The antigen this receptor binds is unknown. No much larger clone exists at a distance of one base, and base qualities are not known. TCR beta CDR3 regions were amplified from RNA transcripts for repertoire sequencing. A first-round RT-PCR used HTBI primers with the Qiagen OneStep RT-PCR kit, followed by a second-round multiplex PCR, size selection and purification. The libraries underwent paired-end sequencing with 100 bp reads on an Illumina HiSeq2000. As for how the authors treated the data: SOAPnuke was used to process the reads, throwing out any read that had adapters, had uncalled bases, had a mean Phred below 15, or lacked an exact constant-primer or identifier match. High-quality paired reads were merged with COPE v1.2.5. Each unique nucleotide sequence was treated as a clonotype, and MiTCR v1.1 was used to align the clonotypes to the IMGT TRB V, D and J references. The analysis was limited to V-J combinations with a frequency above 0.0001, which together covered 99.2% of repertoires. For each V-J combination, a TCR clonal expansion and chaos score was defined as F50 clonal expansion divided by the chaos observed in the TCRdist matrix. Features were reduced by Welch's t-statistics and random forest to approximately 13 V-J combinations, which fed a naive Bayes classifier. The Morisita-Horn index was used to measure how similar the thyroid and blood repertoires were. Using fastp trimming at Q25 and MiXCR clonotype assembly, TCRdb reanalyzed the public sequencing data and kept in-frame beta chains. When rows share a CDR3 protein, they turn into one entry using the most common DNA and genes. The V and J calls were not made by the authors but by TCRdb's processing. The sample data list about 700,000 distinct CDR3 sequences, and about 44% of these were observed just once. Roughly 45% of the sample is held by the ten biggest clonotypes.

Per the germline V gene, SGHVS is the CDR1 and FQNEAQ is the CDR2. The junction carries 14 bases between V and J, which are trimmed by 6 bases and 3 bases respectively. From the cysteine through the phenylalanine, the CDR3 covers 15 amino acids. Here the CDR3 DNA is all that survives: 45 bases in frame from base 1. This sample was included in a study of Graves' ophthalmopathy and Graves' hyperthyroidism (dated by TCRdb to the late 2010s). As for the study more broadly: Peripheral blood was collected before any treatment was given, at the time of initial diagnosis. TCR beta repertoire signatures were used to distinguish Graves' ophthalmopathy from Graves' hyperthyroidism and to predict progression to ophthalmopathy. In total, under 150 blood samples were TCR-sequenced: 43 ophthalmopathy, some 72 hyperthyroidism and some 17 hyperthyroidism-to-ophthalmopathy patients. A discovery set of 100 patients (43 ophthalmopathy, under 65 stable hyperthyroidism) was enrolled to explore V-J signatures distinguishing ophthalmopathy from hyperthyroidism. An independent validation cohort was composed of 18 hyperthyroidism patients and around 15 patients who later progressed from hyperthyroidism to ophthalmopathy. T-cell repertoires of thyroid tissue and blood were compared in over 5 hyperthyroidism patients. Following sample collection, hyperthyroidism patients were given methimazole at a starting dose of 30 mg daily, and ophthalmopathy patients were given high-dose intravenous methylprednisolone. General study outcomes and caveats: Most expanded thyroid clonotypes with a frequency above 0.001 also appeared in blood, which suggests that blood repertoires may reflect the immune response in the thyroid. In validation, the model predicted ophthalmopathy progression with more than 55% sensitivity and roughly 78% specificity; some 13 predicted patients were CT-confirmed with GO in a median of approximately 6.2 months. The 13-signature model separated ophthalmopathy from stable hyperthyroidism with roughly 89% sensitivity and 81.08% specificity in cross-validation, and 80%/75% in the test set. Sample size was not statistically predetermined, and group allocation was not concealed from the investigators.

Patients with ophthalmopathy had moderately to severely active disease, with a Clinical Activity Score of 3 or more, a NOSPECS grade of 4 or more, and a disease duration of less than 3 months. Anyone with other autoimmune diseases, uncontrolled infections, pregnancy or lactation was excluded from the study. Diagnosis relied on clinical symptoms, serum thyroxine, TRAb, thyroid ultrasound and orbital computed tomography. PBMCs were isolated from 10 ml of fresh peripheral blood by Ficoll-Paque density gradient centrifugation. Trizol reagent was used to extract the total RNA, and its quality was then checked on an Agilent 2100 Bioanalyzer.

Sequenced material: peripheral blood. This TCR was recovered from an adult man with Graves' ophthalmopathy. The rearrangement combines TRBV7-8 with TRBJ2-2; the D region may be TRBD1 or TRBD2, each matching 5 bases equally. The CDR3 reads CASRTSGAHTGELFF. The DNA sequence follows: TGTGCCAGCAGGACCTCCGGGGCCCACACCGGGGAGCTGTTTTTT.